This paragraph reports one TCR beta chain. Its binding antigen is unknown. Base qualities are not provided; no much larger clone lies one nucleotide away. The immunoSEQ Assay, a bias-controlled multiplex PCR, was used to amplify TCRbeta CDR3 regions from genomic DNA. From the authors' description of their analysis: Within the assay, amplification of reference gene primers was used to estimate how many nucleated cells each sample contained. Sequence reads were collapsed and filtered to measure the absolute abundance of every unique TCRbeta CDR3 rearrangement. For each sample, productive Simpson clonality was calculated by taking the square root of Simpson's diversity index across productive rearrangements. This immuneACCESS table, as held by TCRdb, lists in-frame sequences with V and J called but not all clones. Of the missing ones, under half trace to an unresolved V gene in checked studies; the others have no known cause. From that table come the V and J calls and clone size; the DNA was used to work out D and trimming. The sample has roughly 250,000 clones on record, around 87% of them singletons. The top ten constitute roughly 2.3% of the sample.

This specimen belongs to a study of blood T cell repertoires in COVID-19 (TCRdb year 2020). Regarding the research as a whole: Samples covering the acute and convalescent phases of COVID-19 were provided by collaborators in the United States, Italy and Spain. The prospective study material was composed of cDNA or gDNA derived from T cells, B-cell-depleted T cells, or PBMCs. Deeply sampled blood TCRbeta repertoires from subjects exposed to, actively infected with, or recovered from COVID-19 were included in the dataset. The repertoires were made available in a free public database intended to serve as a resource for research on the immune response to SARS-CoV-2. The samples were drawn from two sources: the first 160 participants of the ongoing ImmuneRACE study, and 950 to 1,500 subjects contributed by 6 global collaborators. Sample metadata almost always included a de-identified subject ID, COVID-19 status, age in years and sex. Where HLA class I and class II types were available, the types were taken from metadata supplied by the sample provider, not from assay-based typing. Here is what the overall study found, with its caveats: Clinical and demographic metadata were provided uncurated, with the amount varying by source and participant.

In the germline V gene, CDR1 corresponds to SGHVS and CDR2 to FQNEAQ. The CDR3 starts with the cysteine, ends with the phenylalanine, and has 15 residues. Left in the record is the CDR3 DNA by itself, 45 bases read in frame from the first base. V was cut back by 6 bases and J by 2 bases, leaving a gap of 16 bases between them. Participants in the prospective study were aged roughly 18 to 100 years, lived in some 24 United States geographic areas, and enrolled through a virtual design. In the prospective study, participants were assigned to cohorts based on the clinical history participants reported in a screening survey and a study questionnaire. For ImmuneRACE Cohort 3, a participant was defined as recovered based on two consecutive negative NP/OP PCR tests, clearance by a healthcare professional, or resolution of symptoms. Each participant in the prospective study had whole blood, serum and a nasopharyngeal or oropharyngeal swab collected by mobile phlebotomists. Prospective study participants could optionally give additional blood draws and questionnaires over a roughly 2-month period. Before DNA extraction, prospective study blood samples were shipped either frozen or at room temperature.

The chain couples TRBV7-8 to TRBJ1-1; the D gene identity is not certain. The sequencing sample was made of PBMCs or T cells enriched from blood (not recorded which). The origin of this receptor is a woman aged 18-35 years who had recovered from COVID-19. In nucleotides, the sequence is TGTGCCAGCAGTTTGGCAGGTCCCACTAACACTGAAGCTTTCTTT. Its coded protein is CASSLAGPTNTEAFF.